The present entry profiles one TCR beta chain with its context. The target of this receptor is not known. No base quality values were provided; no much bigger clone lies one nucleotide off. The cohort comprised hundreds of healthy bone marrow donors. At the time of sampling, all cohort members were nominally healthy, though unrecorded immune exposures were likely present. The donor tested CMV seronegative, placing the donor among the approximately 400 seronegative members of the cohort. Every donor gave a peripheral blood sample, and the peripheral blood mononuclear cells from that sample were used for TCR beta sequencing. Genomic DNA was extracted from the blood cell samples with the Qiagen DNeasy Blood Extraction Kit. The protocol used for the library was the immunoSEQ multiplex PCR assay. For the multiplex PCR, a mixture combining 60 forward primers for TCR Vbeta segments and 13 reverse primers for TCR Jbeta segments was used. A multiplex PCR assay on genomic DNA amplified the CDR3 region of rearranged TCR beta genes. The Illumina HiSeq System was used to sequence the amplified TCR beta libraries as 87-base-pair reads. The source study handled its data this way. In a later analysis, 80 million or so unique TCR beta chains were counted across the roughly 610 repertoires, and roughly 11 million of these chains were shared by at least two donors. To remove PCR and sequencing errors, raw reads were error-corrected and collapsed into unique sequences using a nearest-neighbor algorithm that merged closely related sequences. Alignment of CDR3 sequences to IMGT reference sequences was used to assign V, D and J gene segments. Each retained sequence needed at least a six-nucleotide match to both a V gene segment and a J gene segment. Rearrangements were called productive when the CDR3 lacked stop codons and stayed in frame with V and J; all others were non-productive. Following IMGT convention, CDR3 was defined as the stretch from the second conserved V-encoded cysteine to the conserved J-encoded phenylalanine. The earlier analysis of 587 of the donors excluded sequences that lacked an unambiguous match to a single V gene segment. In an earlier analysis of several hundred of the donors, V segments were called functional above 56.7% productive rearrangements and were called segregating when the between-donor standard deviation exceeded 5%. To diagnose cytomegalovirus status from the catalog of TCR beta chain sequences, a statistical classification framework was built. In a later analysis, TCR nucleotide sequences were compared against IMGT/GENE-DB human TR gene sequences so that V and J genes could be assigned. In a later analysis, CDR3 sequences and most-parsimonious VDJ recombination scenarios were assigned using the TCRdist pipeline. A later analysis defined each TCR beta chain by its CDR3 amino acid sequence plus V-gene family, and excluded reads lacking a unique V-gene family. As a way to deal with suspected cross-contamination and a sequencing artifact, a later analysis dropped approximately 590 nucleotide sequences that were highly shared and had low generation probability. In a later analysis, a clonal expansion index was calculated for each public chain from normalized within-repertoire ranks of inferred template counts. In a later analysis, generation probabilities were computed using a VDJ recombination model fitted to out-of-frame rearrangements, and the results were checked against IGoR. Hypergeometric tests were used in a later analysis to score TCR-TCR, TCR-HLA and TCR-CMV co-occurrence, with a repertoire-size bias correction applied to the TCR pairs. In a later analysis, false discovery rates were estimated by permuting HLA or CMV assignments 20 times. A later analysis grouped co-occurring TCRs with DBSCAN, adding TCRdist sequence similarity when clustering within HLA-allele-positive subsets. Repertoires with fewer than 30,000 or more than 120,000 public chains were left out of co-occurrence clustering, as were five repertoires with anomalous nucleotide sharing. TCRdb re-hosts the immuneACCESS table, in-frame sequences only. Its copies lack some clones; in the studies checked, an unresolved V gene accounts for under half of them, and the cause for the rest is not known. V, J and clone size are those of that table, while D and trimming were read from the DNA. For this sample there are about 70,000 clones; approximately 72% appear just once. 9.5% to 13% of the sample comes from the top ten.

This sample was taken from a study of cytomegalovirus exposure and HLA in healthy donors (dated by TCRdb to about 2017). Describing the broader study: An earlier analysis of under 600 of the donors reported 250 to 350 Gb of sequence data and 117 million unique TCR beta sequences from some 180 million T cells. Approximately 310 gigabases of sequencing data and some 85 million unique TCR sequences were included in an early release covering roughly 600 HLA-typed donors. Among the roughly 430 genotyped donors, under 90% belonged to the genetic ancestry cluster associated with self-reported Caucasian donors. The study aimed to test whether cataloging public T cell receptors could reveal signatures of past pathogen exposure. The study used immunosequencing to profile the T cell repertoires of about 670 subjects and linked those repertoires to cytomegalovirus serostatus. Along with the approximately 700-subject first cohort, a separate validation cohort of over a hundred different subjects was used. To predict cytomegalovirus infection status, the study combined high-throughput TCR immunosequencing, statistical association of individual TCRs with disease status, and machine learning. A later analysis re-examined previously published TCR beta repertoires from 500 to 700 donors and added high-resolution HLA genotyping to investigate patterns of TCR occurrence. Rather than drawing on any new phenotypic data, the later analysis identified candidate immune exposures from TCR beta sequences and the way those sequences occurred across donors. To decide whether each TCR beta V gene segment behaved as functional or pseudogenic, an earlier analysis of 587 of the donors relied on high-throughput TCR beta sequencing. Donor age, sex, ethnicity and CMV serostatus were collected together with the repertoire data. A later genetic analysis took genome-wide SNP genotypes for about 55% of the 666 donors and used that subset as a discovery cohort. Every repertoire in the discovery cohort had been generated on one and the same sequencing platform. Both class I and class II loci were covered by HLA typing, at four-digit resolution. Typing coverage differed by locus: A, B, C, DRB1 and DQB1 were typed in roughly 629-640 donors, DQA1 in around 500, DPA1 in approximately 610, and DPB1 in 472. Four to six DR-DQ haplotypes were handled as single units for association and clustering, since linkage in the cohort was strong. On average, roughly 200,000 unique TCR beta nucleotide sequences were sequenced per donor among a few hundred genotyped donors of the cohort, with roughly 19% of those sequences being non-productive. Broader findings and caveats from the paper: Because counts were too low, under 20 rarely observed V segments, including chromosome 9 orphons, were left out of the earlier analysis of about 620 of the donors. In a later genetic analysis, a missense DCLRE1C variant was associated with V-gene and J-gene trimming of TCR beta chains, and the association was replicated in an independent cohort. For the cohort, immune exposure information was limited to CMV serostatus. Strong co-occurrence of HLA alleles, especially DR and DQ, made assigning TCR associations to individual alleles difficult. A few of the identified cytomegalovirus-associated TCR beta chains were confirmed in vitro to be specific for cytomegalovirus antigens. Cytomegalovirus status was reported to be diagnosed by the classifier with high specificity and sensitivity in both the original and validation cohorts. A group of highly shared sequence variants was considered likely to be a technical artifact of the sequencing pipeline. In this cohort, only TCR beta chains were sequenced, and detectable features were limited by the absence of alpha or paired-chain data. In a later analysis, more than 15,000 TCR beta sequences were associated with specific HLA alleles at a false discovery rate of 0.05. According to the authors, the approach could potentially be generalized to other disease states and immunological phenotypes. In a later genetic analysis, fewer N-insertions in productive TCRs were reported among donors in an Asian-associated ancestry cluster than the roughly 700-donor mean. Some IMGT-functional V segments, including TRBV6-2 and TRBV6-3, could not be distinguished by the 87-base-pair reads and were therefore excluded. In a later analysis, most CMV-associated TCR beta chains were found to appear HLA-restricted, with HLA associations seemingly driven largely by CMV exposure. A further reported finding was that TCR beta sequences accurately predicted the HLA-A and HLA-B alleles for most subjects in the first cohort. In a later analysis, several top co-occurrence clusters were reported to appear linked to parvovirus B19, influenza, CMV and Epstein-Barr virus. In a later analysis, HLA-associated TCR beta chains showed more clonal expansion and lower generation probabilities than non-associated chains that were equally common. The study gave a list of some 150 TCR beta chains associated with cytomegalovirus. HLA typing was unavailable for some donors at each locus, so association tests used only the typed subset. While some public TCRs were present in many individuals, most TCR sequences turned up only very rarely across donors. Broadly in line with IMGT annotations, most TCR beta V segments showed up in productive rearrangements about 90% or about 30% of the time in an earlier analysis of approximately 640 of the donors. Sequencing depth was assumed to be roughly uniform across donors in the presence/absence analyses, though that assumption may not hold. Correlated functional status among segregating V segments might be attributable to linkage disequilibrium, but an unknown experimental factor could not be ruled out. A later analysis found that TCR association rates varied across HLA loci, with DRB1 alleles showing the most associated TCRs and HLA-C alleles the fewest.

Spanning cysteine to phenylalanine, the CDR3 consists of 13 amino acids. Only the CDR3 portion is preserved as DNA: 39 bases, with reading frame beginning at the first base. V is cut by 7 bases and J by 3 bases, and the space between the germline ends is 13 bases. The CDR1 and CDR2 encoded by the germline V gene are MNHNS and SASEGT. Sequenced sample: PBMCs. The V and J genes are TRBV6-1 and TRBJ2-7, with the identity of the D gene unclear. This TCR was recovered from a woman in her 30s in good health and CMV-seronegative. CDR3 loop: CASMLGNYYEQYF. The nucleotide sequence reads TGTGCCAGCATGCTGGGCAATTACTACGAGCAGTACTTC.